Below, 15 T cell receptor beta chains from the same sample are listed, as sequenced in a study of CD8+CD57+ T cells in acquired aplastic anemia. Researchers used genomic DNA as the template to profile TCR beta VDJ and CDR3. TCRdb itself ran the reads through MiXCR, one entry per CDR3 protein. The sample carries about 210,000 distinct CDR3 sequences, approximately 60% recorded once. The sequenced sample was sorted CD4+, CD8+, or CD8+CD57+ T cells (not recorded which) from PBMCs. These receptors were collected from a human donor in good health.

In its sample, this clonotype was seen many times. The rearrangement uses TRBV7-9 and TRBJ1-2; tentatively, D is TRBD1 (5 bases). The CDR3 runs 15 residues. In germline, CDR1 is SEHNR, CDR2 FQNEAQ (reference sequence). The V end lost 5 bases, the J end lost 0 bases, and 13 bases lay between the germline ends. The CDR3 sequence is CASSPTGSSNYGYTF. The CDR3, as DNA: TGTGCCAGCAGCCCTACAGGTAGTTCTAACTATGGCTACACCTTC.

In nucleotides, the CDR3 is TGTGCCAGTAGTATAGTTGGGAACACCGGGGAGCTGTTTTTT. Translating it yields CASSIVGNTGELFF. V and J are TRBV19 and TRBJ2-2; D not resolved. Germline values: CDR1 LNHDA, CDR2 SQIVND (reference sequence). This CDR3 has 14 amino acids. V shed 1 base and J shed 1 base, with 4 bases lying between them.

The V and J genes are TRBV10-3 and TRBJ2-3; 8 bases align to TRBD2. The V gene end was trimmed by 4 bases and the J gene end by 4 bases; junction bases not matched to a gene: 16. CDR3 length equals 18 residues. Per germline, CDR1 ENHRY and CDR2 SYGVKD. This CDR3 is CAISVREAGAPFPDTQYF. DNA for the CDR3: TGTGCCATCAGTGTACGGGAAGCGGGAGCCCCCTTCCCAGATACGCAGTATTTT.

The V gene is TRBV20-1, the J gene TRBJ1-6; 8 nucleotides line up with TRBD1. Trimming took 3 bases from V and 2 from J; bases not matched to a gene: 3. The CDR3 contains 15 residues. Germline CDR1 is DFQATT and CDR2 is SNEGSKA (reference sequence). CDR3 loop: CSARDRVAYNSPLHF. The CDR3 DNA reads as TGCAGTGCTAGGGACAGGGTGGCCTATAATTCACCCCTCCACTTT.

The rearrangement uses TRBV20-1 and TRBJ1-5; the D is unclear. The germline V and J ends were trimmed by 3 bases and 7 bases, with 13 bases remaining between them. CDR3 length equals 13 residues. CDR1 DFQATT and CDR2 SNEGSKA come from the germline V gene (reference sequence). The CDR3 nucleotides are TGCAGTGCTAGTGGGGAACGGCGGCAGCCCCAGCATTTT. Translation: CSASGERRQPQHF.

CDR3 protein: CSARDGAASSYNSPLHF. CDR3 in DNA: TGCAGTGCTAGAGATGGGGCGGCGAGCTCCTATAATTCACCCCTCCACTTT. The chain has TRBV20-1 and TRBJ1-6; perhaps TRBD1 as D (5 bases). There are 17 residues in the CDR3. Germline V gene lookup returns CDR1 DFQATT and CDR2 SNEGSKA (reference sequence). V was trimmed by 0 bases and J by 0 bases, leaving 12 bases between them.

This clonotype was seen many times. CDR3 protein: CASSGSRNTEAFF. In nucleotides, the CDR3 is TGTGCCAGCAGTGGAAGTCGGAACACTGAAGCTTTCTTT. The J gene is TRBJ1-1, the V gene TRBV27; D uncertain. V lost 5 bases, J lost 1 base, and 8 bases lay in between. The CDR3 covers 13 residues. CDR1 and CDR2 from the germline V gene are MNHEY and SMNVEV (reference sequence).

V usage is TRBV7-8 and J usage is TRBJ2-2; 9 positions match TRBD2. The CDR3 length is 15 residues. V gave up 5 bases and J gave up 3 bases; unmatched junction bases: 4. Germline values: CDR1 SGHVS, CDR2 FQNEAQ. CDR3 sequence reads: CASSVGLADTGELFF. The CDR3 DNA is TGTGCCAGCAGCGTGGGACTAGCTGACACCGGGGAGCTGTTTTTT.

This clonotype was seen at least ten times. CDR3 sequence (DNA): TGTGCCAGTAGTATGAGAGGGATGAACACTGAAGCTTTCTTT. It yields the protein CASSMRGMNTEAFF. The chain carries TRBV19 and TRBJ1-1, with no clear D. V lost 3 bases and J lost 0, with 8 bases in between. The CDR3 length is 14 residues. CDR1 and CDR2 (germline): LNHDA, SQIVND (reference sequence).

This clonotype was counted a single time. The chain is built from TRBV5-4 and TRBJ1-6, with TRBD1 matching 7 bases. V lost 0 bases to trimming and J lost 10 bases; unmatched junction nucleotides: 4. The CDR3 length is 14 residues. CDR1 is SGHNT and CDR2 is YYREEE in the germline V gene (reference sequence). CDR3 in amino acids: CASSLGQGQSPLHF. In nucleotides, the CDR3 is TGTGCCAGCAGCTTGGGACAGGGACAATCACCCCTCCACTTT.

This sequence joins TRBV29-1 and TRBJ1-1, with a weak D call TRBD1 (6 bases). CDR3 size: 12 residues. Between the trimmed V and J ends, which lost 4 bases and 10 bases, there was a span of 16 bases. Germline lookup yields CDR1 SQVTM and CDR2 ANQGSEA. The CDR3 here is CSVGGQGYGAFF. The CDR3 coding sequence is TGCAGCGTTGGGGGGCAGGGCTATGGAGCTTTCTTT.

This clonotype has at least ten counts. The chain combines TRBV12-3 or TRBV12-4 with TRBJ2-1; tentative D call: TRBD1 (5 bases). Trimming cost V 5 bases and J 6 bases, with 8 bases left between them. The CDR3 extends over 12 amino acids. Here the CDR3 DNA reads TGTGCCAGCAGTCCAGGGCCCAATGAGCAGTTCTTC. Protein: CASSPGPNEQFF.

The chain combines TRBV5-1 with TRBJ1-1; a possible D gene is TRBD1 (5 bases). This CDR3 comprises 13 residues. The V and J ends lost 0 bases and 6 bases respectively, with 9 bases between them. Per the germline V gene, CDR1 is SGHRS and CDR2 is YFSETQ. This CDR3 reads CASSLDGAAEAFF. The CDR3 nucleotides read TGCGCCAGCAGCTTGGACGGGGCTGCTGAAGCTTTCTTT.

This rearrangement joins TRBV7-8 to TRBJ1-3; D is undetermined. The V gene's germline CDR1 is SGHVS and CDR2 FQNEAQ. Trimming took off 2 bases at V and 0 bases at J, with 11 bases between the two ends. The CDR3 sequence is 16 residues long. The CDR3: CASSLSLRRSGNTIYF. CDR3 nucleotide sequence: TGTGCCAGCAGCTTAAGCCTCAGGCGCTCTGGAAACACCATATATTTT.

V is TRBV6-1 and J is TRBJ2-3; 7 positions agree with TRBD2. The V gene's germline CDR1 is MNHNS and CDR2 SASEGT. The CDR3 contains 17 residues. Losses at the gene ends were 4 bases for V and 0 bases for J; bases not matched to a gene: 10. CDR3 loop: CASSATTGDYSTDTQYF. The CDR3 DNA sequence: TGTGCCAGCAGTGCCACCACCGGGGACTACAGCACAGATACGCAGTATTTT.